This T cell receptor beta chain was identified during a study of spatial heterogeneity in lung cancer (dated by TCRdb to between 2018 and 2020). About the investigation overall: Samples were obtained from roughly 72 patients with early-stage, untreated non-small cell lung cancer from the lung TRACERx cohort. Follow-up PBMC samples were sequenced whenever the samples were available, and the median time to follow-up was approximately 24 months after resection. More beta-chain than alpha-chain transcripts were consistently detected, likely reflecting higher beta-chain transcript abundance. In the raw uncorrected reads, each unique combination of TCR and UMI appeared more than ten times on average. The study quantitatively compared TCR alpha and beta repertoires across multiple tumor regions, matched nontumor lung and blood in non-small cell lung cancer. Nonsynonymous mutation counts, determined by whole-exome sequencing of tumor tissue, were related to TCR repertoire features. Both alpha and beta chains were TCR-sequenced in 200 to 250 tumor regions, fewer than 80 matched nontumor lung samples and 45 to 60 PBMC samples obtained at surgery. Points the paper makes about the study in general: Confirming at a functional level the hypothesis that regional TCRs recognize regional mutations was considered to require additional single-cell paired TCR alpha and beta sequencing. Ubiquitous expanded tumor TCRs were found in blood more often at tumor resection than at routine follow-up. Comparisons of baseline and follow-up blood repertoires included only around 14 patients.

In light of the paper, this sample's time point label describes: blood at routine non-recurrence follow-up after resection. For TCR sequencing, whole RNA was extracted from tumor and nontumor lung tissue, or from cryopreserved PBMC samples, and no cell sorting was done. Only patients with enough RNA available from two or more tumor regions were chosen for TCR sequencing. This clonotype was detected a few times. No cognate antigen has been identified for it. Base qualities were left out, and no much larger clone turns up one base away. Libraries came from 5' RACE. The instrument given in TCRdb is NextSeq 500. To allow correction of PCR and sequencing errors, the TCR library protocol tagged every TCR cDNA molecule with a unique molecular identifier. The study's processing was this. TCR identification, UMI-based error correction and CDR3 extraction were all carried out with Decombinator tools. Expanded TCRs were defined as those above a frequency of 2 per 1,000, corresponding to the top 1% of the tumor frequency distribution. Each repertoire was subsampled 100 times to 5,000 TCRs, after which Renyi diversity was computed with the R vegan package. To build CDR3 similarity networks, amino acid triplet string-kernel similarity was used, and CDR3s were connected when their pairwise similarity was above 0.82. TCRdb ran its own pipeline on the public reads, namely fastp trimming at Q25 and MiXCR clone calling, and kept in-frame beta chains. Here each entry gathers all rows of one CDR3 protein and keeps the most common genes and DNA. The V and J calls and clone size come from TCRdb's table, not from the authors' own analysis. The sample data list about 52,000 distinct CDR3 sequences, and under 8% of these were observed just once. Approximately 35% of the sample is taken by the ten largest.

Taken from cysteine to phenylalanine, the CDR3 has 15 residues. Just the 45-base CDR3 DNA is kept, in frame starting at base 1. From V the trimming removes 7 bases and from J it removes 3 bases, while the gene matches leave 8 bases of the junction unaccounted for. Sequences MNHNS (CDR1) and SASEGT (CDR2) are obtained from the germline V gene. The sample here was PBMCs, taken at follow-up. This chain is built from TRBV6-1 and TRBJ1-3, and TRBD1 aligns with 8 junction nucleotides. The source of this sequence is a female donor with early-stage non-small cell lung cancer. The nucleotides are TGTGCCAGCAACCCTGGACAGGGCCTTGGAAACACCATATATTTT. It codes for CASNPGQGLGNTIYF.